Shown below are 32 T cell receptor beta chains from a single sample sequenced in a study of T cells in Graves' hyperthyroidism and ophthalmopathy (dated by TCRdb to the late 2010s). The library was obtained by multiplex PCR. This sample was sequenced with an Illumina HiSeq 2000. The TCR beta CDR3 regions were amplified from the RNA transcripts. The first round of RT-PCR for the TCR CDR3 was performed with the HTBI primer set and the Qiagen OneStep RT-PCR kit. TCRdb reprocessed the public reads (quality trimming at Q25 with fastp, clone calling with MiXCR) and kept in-frame beta chains. Each CDR3 protein gets just one entry, which takes the most common genes and DNA from the rows behind it. In all, the sample holds nearly 600,000 distinct CDR3 sequences, and more than 11% of those were seen once. The ten largest account for more than 4.5% of the sample. Sequencing was done on a sample of blood. The origin of the receptors is a woman aged 25 to 39 with Graves' hyperthyroidism that later progressed to Graves' ophthalmopathy.

This clonotype was counted ten times or more. CDR3 region: CASRVETQYF. In DNA form, the CDR3 reads TGTGCCAGCAGGGTGGAGACCCAGTACTTC. V usage is TRBV2 and J usage is TRBJ2-5; no firm D call. Trimming took off 6 bases at V and 5 bases at J, with 4 bases between the two ends. Germline CDR1 SNHLY, CDR2 FYNNEI. The CDR3 is 10 residues long.

The rearrangement joins TRBV27 to TRBJ2-3; D may be TRBD1 or TRBD2 (5 bases each). V dropped 7 bases and J dropped 4 bases, with 15 bases sitting between them. The CDR3 has 14 residues. CDR1 is MNHEY, CDR2 SMNVEV, per germline (reference sequence). The CDR3 region has the DNA TGTGCCAGCACCCAGTGGGGGAGCCCAGATACGCAGTATTTT. Residues: CASTQWGSPDTQYF.

This clonotype was found a few times. The chain uses TRBV19 and TRBJ1-5; D unresolved. V gave up 5 bases and J gave up 4 bases, with 18 bases separating them. Germline loops: CDR1 LNHDA, CDR2 SQIVND (reference sequence). This CDR3 comprises 16 residues. Here the CDR3 reads CASSVVSGNTNQPQHF. CDR3 DNA sequence: TGTGCCAGTAGTGTGGTTTCGGGCAACACAAATCAGCCCCAGCATTTT.

This clonotype was counted at least ten times. The rearrangement joins TRBV5-1 to TRBJ2-2; no definite D call. CDR1 is SGHRS, CDR2 YFSETQ, per germline. The CDR3 sequence is 15 residues long. With 4 bases removed from V and 0 bases from J, the gap between germline ends came to 10 bases. CDR3 region: CASSPTASNTGELFF. The CDR3 coding sequence is TGCGCCAGCAGCCCGACCGCCTCGAACACCGGGGAGCTGTTTTTT.

This clonotype was seen ten or more times. The V call is TRBV6-1, the J call TRBJ2-7, with 8 bases identical to TRBD1. V shed 6 bases and J 1 base; nucleotides not matched to a gene: 5. Germline V lookup: CDR1 MNHNS, CDR2 SASEGT. The length of the CDR3 is 14 residues. In DNA form, the CDR3 reads TGTGCCAGCAGCACAGGGGGAACATCCTACGAGCAGTACTTC. Encoded protein: CASSTGGTSYEQYF.

This clonotype was detected many times. The rearrangement joins TRBV18 to TRBJ2-4; D remains ambiguous. The V end lost 0 bases, the J end lost 1 base, and 4 bases lay between the germline ends. The CDR3 is made up of 14 amino acids. Germline CDR1 is KGHSH and CDR2 is LQKENI. The CDR3 nucleotides read TGTGCCAGCTCACCACCAACGGCCAAAAACATTCAGTACTTC. It specifies CASSPPTAKNIQYF.

J is TRBJ1-5 and V is TRBV7-2; the D is unclear. V was cut by 5 bases and J by 8 bases, with 4 bases left in between. Germline CDR1 is SGHTA and CDR2 is FQGNSA. This CDR3 contains 10 residues. For the CDR3, the DNA is TGTGCCAGCAGCCCCGAGCCCCAGCATTTT. Protein sequence: CASSPEPQHF.

This clonotype showed up many times. The chain's CDR3 is CASGLVRGNPGVLTF. In nucleotides, the CDR3 is TGTGCTAGTGGTTTGGTAAGGGGGAACCCGGGCGTCCTGACTTTC. This chain links TRBV12-5 with TRBJ2-6; D might be TRBD1 (6 bases). This CDR3 comprises 15 residues. Germline V gene sequence: CDR1 LGHNT, CDR2 FRNRAP. V dropped 0 bases and J dropped 12 bases, with 15 bases sitting between them.

This clonotype was counted at least ten times. The chain has TRBV27 and TRBJ1-1; 8 bases line up with TRBD1. The CDR3 has 14 residues. V was clipped by 6 bases and J by 4 bases; unmatched bases: 7. Germline V gives CDR1 MNHEY, CDR2 SMNVEV (reference sequence). CDR3 sequence reads: CASSPTGDGTEAFF. CDR3 nucleotide sequence: TGTGCCAGCAGCCCGACAGGGGATGGCACTGAAGCTTTCTTT.

This clonotype occurred many times. The V call is TRBV30, the J call TRBJ2-1, with TRBD1 identical over 10 bases. Germline CDR1 is GTSNPN and CDR2 is SVGIG (reference sequence). With V trimmed by 2 bases and J by 4 bases, 11 bases remained unmatched. The CDR3 totals 17 residues. In nucleotides, the CDR3 is TGTGCCTGGAGTTCGAAAACCGGGACAGGGGTGTACAATGAGCAGTTCTTC. Translating gives CAWSSKTGTGVYNEQFF.

This clonotype showed up just a few times. V usage is TRBV5-8 and J usage is TRBJ1-2, with 9 bases fitting TRBD1. CDR1 and CDR2 (germline): SGHTS, YDEGEE. The ends lost 4 bases at V and 2 bases at J; junction bases unmatched: 6. The CDR3 has 15 residues. This CDR3 reads CASSITGGHNYGYTF. The DNA of the CDR3 is TGTGCCAGCAGCATTACAGGGGGCCACAACTATGGCTACACCTTC.

The table lists this clonotype with many counts. The V gene is TRBV19, the J gene TRBJ2-6; D gene unclear. The CDR3 extends over 13 amino acids. Germline assignment: CDR1 LNHDA and CDR2 SQIVND (reference sequence). Deletions cut 10 bases from V and 0 bases from J, with 7 bases between. The CDR3 protein is CATRSSGANVLTF. The CDR3 DNA follows: TGTGCCACCCGGAGCTCTGGGGCCAACGTCCTGACTTTC. The variable domain in full, with the rest retrieved from reference TRBV19 and TRBJ2-6, is DGGITQSPKYLFRKEGQNVTLSCEQNLNHDAMYWYRQDPGQGLRLIYYSQIVNDFQKGDIAEGYSVSREKKESFPLTVTSAQKNPTAFYLCATRSSGANVLTFGAGSRLTVL.

This clonotype was counted ten times or more. The gene calls are TRBV20-1 and TRBJ1-4; D gene unclear. The germline V gene encodes CDR1 DFQATT and CDR2 SNEGSKA (reference sequence). This CDR3 spans 13 amino acids. Trimming shortened V by 0 bases and J by 5 bases, and 7 bases separated the two germline ends. CDR3 protein: CSARDRTNEKLFF. In DNA form, the CDR3 reads TGCAGTGCTAGAGATCGGACGAATGAAAAACTGTTTTTT.

This clonotype was observed a handful of times. This may stem from a read error, because a much larger clone lies one nucleotide away. This CDR3 fails to terminate in the conserved phenylalanine or tryptophan, so it likely reflects a read error. This chain uses TRBV11-2 with TRBJ1-1; possible D gene TRBD1, 5 bases. The germline CDR1 and CDR2 sequences are SGHAT and FQNNGV. This CDR3 is built from 15 residues. V was shortened by 2 bases and J by 3 bases, with 13 bases between the two germline ends. The CDR3 nucleotides read TGTGCCAGCAGCTTACAGGGCACAGCCCACACTGAAGCTTTCTCT. It is translated as CASSLQGTAHTEAFS.

The chain combines TRBV11-2 with TRBJ2-3; 13 nucleotides line up with TRBD2. After removal of 6 bases from V and 4 bases from J, the junction contained 16 bases not matched to a gene. This CDR3 contains 19 residues. Germline V CDR1 and CDR2: SGHAT, FQNNGV. CDR3 sequence reads: CASRTGLAGEGEDADTQYF. CDR3 coding DNA: TGTGCCAGCAGAACTGGACTAGCGGGAGAAGGCGAAGATGCAGATACGCAGTATTTT.

The V call is TRBV28, the J call TRBJ1-2; the match to TRBD1 covers 10 bases. The trim removed 5 bases at V and 3 bases at J, leaving 15 bases unmatched. Germline V CDR1 and CDR2: MDHEN, SYDVKM. The CDR3 has 18 amino acids. The CDR3 sequence is CASSPPLGTGALDYGYTF. CDR3 DNA sequence: TGTGCCAGCAGTCCGCCCCTAGGGACAGGGGCCCTGGACTATGGCTACACCTTC.

This clonotype was seen a few times. One junction end disagrees with the germline gene, perhaps due to a read error. This sequence joins TRBV28 and TRBJ2-1; no definite D call. Germline assignment: CDR1 MDHEN and CDR2 SYDVKM. The CDR3 length is 14 residues. The CDR3 loop reads CVSSLGGSYNEQFF. In DNA, the CDR3 is TGTGTCAGCAGTTTAGGCGGCTCCTACAATGAGCAGTTCTTC.

CDR3 loop: CASSQAEGPGTGELFF. For the CDR3, the DNA is TGCGCCAGCAGCCAAGCGGAGGGGCCGGGGACCGGGGAGCTGTTTTTT. This chain links TRBV4-1 with TRBJ2-2, with a possible D match to TRBD2 (6 bases). From germline, CDR1 is MGHRA and CDR2 YSYEKL. The ends were cut back, 1 base at V and 5 bases at J, with 14 bases in the middle. The CDR3 has 16 amino acids.

Only a few counts were recorded for this clonotype. The CDR3 nucleotides are TGCAGTGGCTTACTAGCGGCGAACACCGGGGAGCTGTTTTTT. This sequence encodes CSGLLAANTGELFF. The chain recombines TRBV20-1 with TRBJ2-2, with 8 positions matching TRBD2. Looked up from germline, CDR1 is DFQATT and CDR2 is SNEGSKA (reference sequence). The CDR3 is made up of 14 amino acids. V was clipped by 7 bases and J by 0 bases; unmatched bases: 4.

This clonotype was seen repeatedly, ten times or more. This chain joins TRBV28 and TRBJ1-5; a weak D match, TRBD1 (5 bases). Trimming left V 7 bases short and J 5 bases short, with 15 bases between. The CDR3 is 14 amino acids. CDR1 is MDHEN, CDR2 SYDVKM, per germline. The CDR3: CASNWGARDQPQHF. The CDR3 coding sequence is TGTGCCAGCAACTGGGGCGCTCGGGATCAGCCCCAGCATTTT.

This clonotype was detected many times. The chain links TRBV11-2 to TRBJ2-1; 10 nucleotides align to TRBD2. From germline, CDR1 is SGHAT and CDR2 FQNNGV. V lost 4 bases and J lost 10; bases outside the gene matches: 1. The CDR3 sequence is 12 residues long. The CDR3 DNA reads TGTGCCAGCAGCTCGGGACTAGCGGAGCAGTTCTTC. Its protein product is CASSSGLAEQFF.

As regards this clonotype: A read error may be the cause here, since a much bigger clone is one base away. This chain links TRBV20-1 with TRBJ2-1; 10 nucleotides line up with TRBD2. The CDR3 totals 14 residues. Per germline, CDR1 DFQATT and CDR2 SNEGSKA (reference sequence). Here the CDR3 DNA reads TGCAGTGCTGAAAGCGGGAGGGTAGACAATGAGCAGCTCTTC. It yields the protein CSAESGRVDNEQLF.

The chain has TRBV5-1 and TRBJ2-2; D remains ambiguous. Trimming removed 0 bases from V and 6 bases from J, with 6 bases in between. This CDR3 is 13 amino acids long. Germline values: CDR1 SGHRS, CDR2 YFSETQ. In nucleotides, the CDR3 is TGCGCCAGCAGCTTGGGTTTTTCCGGGGAGCTGTTTTTT. Its translation: CASSLGFSGELFF.

The sample holds many counts of this clonotype. The chain recombines TRBV28 with TRBJ1-5, with 8 nucleotides matching TRBD1. Germline lookup yields CDR1 MDHEN and CDR2 SYDVKM. The length of the CDR3 is 14 residues. The V segment lost 1 base and the J segment 6 bases; nucleotides outside the gene matches: 2. CDR3 DNA sequence: TGTGCCAGCAGTTTATCCGGGACAGGTCAGCCCCAGCATTTT. Its translation: CASSLSGTGQPQHF.

About this clonotype: A much larger clone is a single base away; this may be a read error. This chain connects TRBV6-5 to TRBJ2-4, with 8 bases aligning to TRBD2. Germline assignment: CDR1 MNHEY and CDR2 SVGAGI. This CDR3 contains 14 residues. The CDR3 coding sequence is TGTGCCAGCGGTTACGCGGGGGGCGCGGACATTCAGTACTTC. Its protein product is CASGYAGGADIQYF.

In its sample, this clonotype was seen many times. A read error may produce the germline difference seen at one junction end. V usage is TRBV2 and J usage is TRBJ2-7; tentatively, D is TRBD1 (6 bases). The CDR3 runs 14 residues. Germline values: CDR1 SNHLY, CDR2 FYNNEI. The CDR3 loop is CASREEGVVPEQYF. In nucleotides, the CDR3 is TGTGCCAGCAGGGAAGAGGGGGTAGTCCCCGAGCAGTACTTC.

This clonotype was observed a few times. The chain couples TRBV25-1 to TRBJ2-7; 9 bases agree with TRBD1. V gave up 3 bases and J gave up 6 bases; unmatched junction bases: 9. CDR1 and CDR2 from the germline V gene are MGHDK and SYGVNS. The CDR3 runs 15 residues. CDR3 sequence (DNA): TGTGCCAGCAGTGACTCCGGGACAGGGATTTCCGAGCAGTACTTC. This gives the protein CASSDSGTGISEQYF.

This clonotype was picked up many times. This sequence joins TRBV27 and TRBJ2-3, with no clear D. The V gene's germline CDR1 is MNHEY and CDR2 SMNVEV (reference sequence). CDR3 length: 13 amino acids. Trimming left V 6 bases short and J 5 bases short, with 12 bases between. The CDR3 region is CASSRPDEDTQYF. In DNA form, the CDR3 reads TGTGCCAGCAGCCGTCCCGATGAAGATACGCAGTATTTT.

This clonotype has just a few counts. Here the CDR3 reads CSARGTSGRPSYNEQFF. In DNA, the CDR3 is TGCAGTGCTAGAGGGACTAGCGGCAGACCCTCCTACAATGAGCAGTTCTTC. The chain employs TRBV20-1 and TRBJ2-1; 10 positions agree with TRBD2. The CDR3 consists of 17 residues. The V and J ends lost 1 base and 0 bases, in that order; junction bases with no gene match: 6. CDR1 is DFQATT, CDR2 SNEGSKA, per germline (reference sequence).

The chain links TRBV28 to TRBJ1-1, with D uncertain. The V gene lost 5 bases and the J gene lost 2 bases, with 12 bases spanning the gap. Germline V gene sequence: CDR1 MDHEN, CDR2 SYDVKM. The CDR3 runs to 14 residues. The chain's CDR3 is CASSLRQINTEAFF. CDR3 DNA: TGTGCCAGCAGTCTCCGTCAAATTAACACTGAAGCTTTCTTT. Using reference TRBV28 and TRBJ1-1 for the parts outside the CDR3, the full variable domain is DVKVTQSSRYLVKRTGEKVFLECVQDMDHENMFWYRQDPGLGLRLIYFSYDVKMKEKGDIPEGYSVSREKKERFSLILESASTNQTSMYLCASSLRQINTEAFFGQGTRLTVV.

The chain employs TRBV11-2 and TRBJ1-1; D unclear. The CDR3 is 15 residues long. Germline V CDR1 and CDR2: SGHAT, FQNNGV. V was cut by 5 bases and J by 0 bases, with 13 bases left in between. CDR3 loop: CASSRPLTLNTEAFF. In nucleotides, the CDR3 is TGTGCCAGCAGCCGCCCCCTAACACTGAACACTGAAGCTTTCTTT.

This clonotype was picked up many times. V gene TRBV7-9 combines with J gene TRBJ1-1; 7 bases map to TRBD1. Trimming removed 4 bases from V and 7 bases from J; junction bases left unmatched: 12. The CDR3 runs 15 residues. CDR1 and CDR2 (germline): SEHNR, FQNEAQ (reference sequence). CDR3 nucleotide sequence: TGTGCCAGCAGCTCCACCGCCAGGGGGACTGGTGAAGCTTTCTTT. Translation gives CASSSTARGTGEAFF.